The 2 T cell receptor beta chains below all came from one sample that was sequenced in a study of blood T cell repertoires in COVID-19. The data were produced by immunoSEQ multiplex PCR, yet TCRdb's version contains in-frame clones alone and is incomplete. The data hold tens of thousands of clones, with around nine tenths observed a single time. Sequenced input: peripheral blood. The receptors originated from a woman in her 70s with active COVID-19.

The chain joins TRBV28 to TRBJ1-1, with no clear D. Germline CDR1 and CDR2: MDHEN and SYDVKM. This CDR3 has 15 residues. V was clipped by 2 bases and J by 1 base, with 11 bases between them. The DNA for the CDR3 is TGTGCCAGCAGTTTAATAGGAGCCCCGAACACTGAAGCTTTCTTT. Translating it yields CASSLIGAPNTEAFF.

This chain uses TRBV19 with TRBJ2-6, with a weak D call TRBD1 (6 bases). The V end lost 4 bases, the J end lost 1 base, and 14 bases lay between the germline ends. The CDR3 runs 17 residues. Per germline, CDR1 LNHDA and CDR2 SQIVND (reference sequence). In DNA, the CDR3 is TGTGCCAGTAGTAGTCGTCAGGGGAATTCTGGGGCCAACGTCCTGACTTTC. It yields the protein CASSSRQGNSGANVLTF.